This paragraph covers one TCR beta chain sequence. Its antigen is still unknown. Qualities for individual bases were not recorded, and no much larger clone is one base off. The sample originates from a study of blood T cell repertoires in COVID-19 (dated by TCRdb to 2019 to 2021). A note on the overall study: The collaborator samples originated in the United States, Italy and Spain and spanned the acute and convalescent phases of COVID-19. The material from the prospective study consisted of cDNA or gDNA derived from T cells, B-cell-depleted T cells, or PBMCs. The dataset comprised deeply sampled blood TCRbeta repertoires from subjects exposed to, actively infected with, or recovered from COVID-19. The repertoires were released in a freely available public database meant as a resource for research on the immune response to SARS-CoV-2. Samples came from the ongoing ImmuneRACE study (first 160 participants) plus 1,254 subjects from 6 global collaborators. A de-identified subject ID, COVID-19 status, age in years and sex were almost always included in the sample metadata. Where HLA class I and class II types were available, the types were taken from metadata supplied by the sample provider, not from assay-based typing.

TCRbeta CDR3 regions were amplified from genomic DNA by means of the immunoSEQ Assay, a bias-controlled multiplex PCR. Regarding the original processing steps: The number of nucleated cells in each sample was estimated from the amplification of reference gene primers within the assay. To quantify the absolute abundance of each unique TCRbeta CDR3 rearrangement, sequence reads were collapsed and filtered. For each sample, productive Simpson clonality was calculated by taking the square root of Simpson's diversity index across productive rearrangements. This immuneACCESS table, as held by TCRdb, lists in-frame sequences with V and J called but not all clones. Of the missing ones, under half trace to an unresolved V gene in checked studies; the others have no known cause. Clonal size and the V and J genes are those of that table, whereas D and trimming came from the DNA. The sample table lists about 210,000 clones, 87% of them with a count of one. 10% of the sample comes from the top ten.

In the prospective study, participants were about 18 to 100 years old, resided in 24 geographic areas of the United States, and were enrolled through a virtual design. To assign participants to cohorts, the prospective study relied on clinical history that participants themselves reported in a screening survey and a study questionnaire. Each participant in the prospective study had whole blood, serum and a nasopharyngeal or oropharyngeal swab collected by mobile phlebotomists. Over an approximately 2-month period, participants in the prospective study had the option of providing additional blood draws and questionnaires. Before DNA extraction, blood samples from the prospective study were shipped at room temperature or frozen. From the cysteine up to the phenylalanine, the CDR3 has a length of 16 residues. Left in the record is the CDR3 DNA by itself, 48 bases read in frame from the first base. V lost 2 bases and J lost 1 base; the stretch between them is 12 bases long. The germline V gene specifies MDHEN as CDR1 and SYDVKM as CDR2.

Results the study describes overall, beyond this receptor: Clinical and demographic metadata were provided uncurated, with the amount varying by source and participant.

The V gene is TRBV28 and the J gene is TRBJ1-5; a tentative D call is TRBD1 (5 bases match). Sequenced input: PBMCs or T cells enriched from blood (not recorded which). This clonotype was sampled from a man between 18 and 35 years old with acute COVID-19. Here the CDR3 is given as CASSLMLGLSNQPQHF. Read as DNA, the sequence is TGTGCCAGCAGTTTAATGTTGGGACTGAGCAATCAGCCCCAGCATTTT. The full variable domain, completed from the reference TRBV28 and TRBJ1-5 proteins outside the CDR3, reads DVKVTQSSRYLVKRTGEKVFLECVQDMDHENMFWYRQDPGLGLRLIYFSYDVKMKEKGDIPEGYSVSREKKERFSLILESASTNQTSMYLCASSLMLGLSNQPQHFGDGTRLSIL.